One sample yielded the 5 T cell receptor beta chains listed below, sequenced in a study of shared clonotypes between healthy human individuals. Using immunoSEQ multiplex PCR, the repertoire was profiled, and TCRdb retains in-frame clones only, with some absent. The sample lists over a million clones, 75% to 85% occurring once. Sequencing was performed on memory CD4+ T cells from PBMCs. Subset in this sample: CD45RA-negative fraction. These receptors originate from a man between 18 and 29 years old in good health. Some clones in this sample may be carry-over from other donors' samples.

V is TRBV11-2 and J is TRBJ2-5, with D possibly TRBD1 on 5 matching bases. The V gene's germline CDR1 is SGHAT and CDR2 FQNNGV. The germline V and J ends were trimmed by 6 bases and 5 bases, with 19 bases remaining between them. CDR3 length: 15 amino acids. CDR3 residues: CASRKGPGVGETQYF. The DNA for the CDR3 is TGTGCCAGCAGAAAGGGGCCAGGAGTCGGGGAGACCCAGTACTTC.

This clone occurred a few times. The chain recombines TRBV19 with TRBJ1-2, with TRBD1 identical over 9 bases. The CDR3 extends over 17 amino acids. The V gene's germline CDR1 is LNHDA and CDR2 SQIVND (reference sequence). The V and J ends lost 5 bases and 0 bases, in that order; junction bases with no gene match: 10. The CDR3 bases are TGTGCCAGTAGTGTCCTGACAGGGGGAAGAGCTAACTATGGCTACACCTTC. It translates to CASSVLTGGRANYGYTF.

J is TRBJ2-7 and V is TRBV30, with TRBD2 as a possible D gene (6 bases). The V gene's germline CDR1 is GTSNPN and CDR2 SVGIG (reference sequence). Trimming stripped 4 bases from V and 13 bases from J, with 17 bases between. The CDR3 has 11 residues. The DNA for the CDR3 is TGTGCCTGGAAGGCGGGGAGACCCCTTTACTTC. Translation: CAWKAGRPLYF.

J is TRBJ2-2 and V is TRBV9; no reliable D call. This CDR3 region has 17 residues. Germline CDR1 reads SGDLS; CDR2 reads YYNGEE. V was clipped by 3 bases and J by 7 bases, with 22 bases between them. In nucleotides, the CDR3 is TGTGCCAGCAGCGATTATACGTTCACTACCCAAAGCGGGGAGCTGTTTTTT. It yields the protein CASSDYTFTTQSGELFF. The full variable domain, completed using reference TRBV9 and TRBJ2-2, is DSGVTQTPKHLITATGQRVTLRCSPRSGDLSVYWYQQSLDQGLQFLIQYYNGEERAKGNILERFSAQQFPDLHSELNLSSLELGDSALYFCASSDYTFTTQSGELFFGEGSRLTVL.

This clone has a handful of counts. This CDR3 reads CAWSVLGGSYNEQFF. As DNA, the CDR3 is TGTGCCTGGAGTGTACTCGGAGGCTCCTACAATGAGCAGTTCTTC. The genes are TRBV30 and TRBJ2-1; maybe TRBD2 (5 bases). Germline assignment: CDR1 GTSNPN and CDR2 SVGIG (reference sequence). Trimming took off 0 bases at V and 0 bases at J, with 9 bases between the two ends. CDR3 size: 15 residues.